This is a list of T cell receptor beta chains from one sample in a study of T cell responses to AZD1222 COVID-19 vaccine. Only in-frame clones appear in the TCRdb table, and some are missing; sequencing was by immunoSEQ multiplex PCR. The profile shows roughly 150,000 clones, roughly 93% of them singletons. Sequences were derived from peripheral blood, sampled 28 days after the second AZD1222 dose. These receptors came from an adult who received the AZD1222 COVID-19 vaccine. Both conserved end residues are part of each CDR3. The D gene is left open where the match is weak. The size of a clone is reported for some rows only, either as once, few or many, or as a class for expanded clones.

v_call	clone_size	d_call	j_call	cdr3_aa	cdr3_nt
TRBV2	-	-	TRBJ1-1	CASTINTEAFF	TGTGCCAGTACGATAAACACTGAAGCTTTCTTT
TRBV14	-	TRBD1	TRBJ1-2	CASGGGGGYTF	TGTGCCAGCGGAGGGGGCGGGGGCTACACCTTC
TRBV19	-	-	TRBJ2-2	CATRNTGELFF	TGTGCCACCAGAAACACCGGGGAGCTGTTTTTT
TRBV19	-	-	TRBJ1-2	CASSMRANRNYGYTF	TGTGCCAGTAGTATGAGGGCCAACCGGAACTATGGCTACACCTTC
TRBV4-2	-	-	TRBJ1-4	CASSQDSRGRGEKLFF	TGTGCCAGCAGCCAAGATAGCAGGGGCAGGGGTGAAAAACTGTTTTTT
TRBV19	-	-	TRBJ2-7	CASSIELTYEQYF	TGTGCCAGTAGTATAGAGTTGACGTACGAGCAGTACTTC
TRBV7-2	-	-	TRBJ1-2	CASSLAGDPYGYTF	TGTGCCAGCAGCTTAGCAGGGGACCCCTATGGCTACACCTTC
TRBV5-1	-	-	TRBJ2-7	CASSDYTDREQYF	TGCGCCAGCAGCGACTACACCGACCGCGAGCAGTACTTC
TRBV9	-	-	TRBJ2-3	CASSSTGLRTDTQYF	TGTGCCAGCAGCTCAACGGGACTCCGCACAGATACGCAGTATTTT
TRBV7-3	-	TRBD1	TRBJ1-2	CASSLNPGQAYGYTF	TGTGCCAGCAGCTTAAACCCTGGACAGGCCTATGGCTACACCTTC
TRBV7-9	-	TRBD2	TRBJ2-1	CASTHASGRYNEQFF	TGTGCCAGCACCCACGCTAGCGGGAGGTACAATGAGCAGTTCTTC
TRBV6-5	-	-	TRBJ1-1	CASHTGGRGDTEAFF	TGTGCCAGCCATACCGGGGGGCGAGGTGATACTGAAGCTTTCTTT
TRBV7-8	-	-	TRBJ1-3	CASSRQGNSGNTIYF	TGTGCCAGCAGCCGCCAGGGAAATTCAGGAAACACCATATATTTT
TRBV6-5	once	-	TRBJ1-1	CAVVGREDTEAFF	TGTGCAGTAGTGGGGAGGGAAGACACTGAAGCTTTCTTT
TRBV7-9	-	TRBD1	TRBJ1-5	CASSPGQTYQPQHF	TGTGCCAGCAGCCCGGGACAGACATATCAGCCCCAGCATTTT
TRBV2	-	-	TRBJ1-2	CASSDEIANYGYTF	TGTGCCAGTAGCGACGAGATCGCTAACTATGGCTACACCTTC
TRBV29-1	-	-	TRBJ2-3	CSVPDPFQDTQYF	TGCAGCGTCCCCGACCCGTTCCAGGATACGCAGTATTTT
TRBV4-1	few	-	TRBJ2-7	CATRITPRDYEQYF	TGCGCCACCCGCATAACGCCCCGGGACTACGAGCAGTACTTC